The sequence of this T cell receptor beta chain was determined in a study of blood T cell repertoires in COVID-19. Generated by immunoSEQ multiplex PCR, the TCRdb table keeps only in-frame clones and is missing some. The table has roughly 260,000 clones, roughly nine tenths seen once; the top ten hold 1.2%. J was trimmed by 4 bases and V by 4 bases; bases with no gene match: 5. This CDR3 is built from 15 residues. Looked up from germline, CDR1 is SGHNT and CDR2 is YYREEE (reference sequence). This TCR was sampled from a human donor in a cohort exposed to, infected with or recovered from COVID-19 (not recorded which). The donor label of this sample is uncertain. The sequenced material came from PBMCs or T cells enriched from blood (not recorded which). The chain employs TRBV5-4 and TRBJ2-4; 10 bases align to TRBD1. The CDR3 nucleotides are TGTGCCAGCAGCAACCGGGGACAGGGGAAAAACATTCAGTACTTC. This encodes CASSNRGQGKNIQYF.